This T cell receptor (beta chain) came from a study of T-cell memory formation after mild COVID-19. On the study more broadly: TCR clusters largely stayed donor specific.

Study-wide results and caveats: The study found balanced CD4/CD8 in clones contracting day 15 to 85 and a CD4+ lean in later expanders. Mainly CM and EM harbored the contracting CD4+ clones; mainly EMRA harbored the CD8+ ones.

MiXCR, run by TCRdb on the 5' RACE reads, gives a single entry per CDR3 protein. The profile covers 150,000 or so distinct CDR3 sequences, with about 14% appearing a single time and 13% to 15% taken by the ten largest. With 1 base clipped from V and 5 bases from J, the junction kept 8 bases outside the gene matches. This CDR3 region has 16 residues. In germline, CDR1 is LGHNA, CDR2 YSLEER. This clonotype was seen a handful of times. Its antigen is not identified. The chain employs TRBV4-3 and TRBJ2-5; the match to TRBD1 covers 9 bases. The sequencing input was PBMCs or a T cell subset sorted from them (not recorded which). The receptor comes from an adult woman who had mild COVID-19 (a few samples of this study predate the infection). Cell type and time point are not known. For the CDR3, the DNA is TGCGCCAGCAGCCAAGGCAGGACAGGGGTCGGGGAGACCCAGTACTTC. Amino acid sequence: CASSQGRTGVGETQYF.